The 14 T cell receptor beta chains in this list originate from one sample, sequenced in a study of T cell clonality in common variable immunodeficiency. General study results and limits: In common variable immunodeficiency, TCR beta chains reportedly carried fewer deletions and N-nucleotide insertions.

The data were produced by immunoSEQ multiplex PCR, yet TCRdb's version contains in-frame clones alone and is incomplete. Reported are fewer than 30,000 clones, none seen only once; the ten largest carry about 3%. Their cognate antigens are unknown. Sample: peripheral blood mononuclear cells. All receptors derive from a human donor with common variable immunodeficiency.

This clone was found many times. The sequenced CDR3 bases are TGCGCCAGCAGCTTGACCGGGACAGGGGGCTCCTACGAG. Amino acids: CASSLTGTGGSYE. In full, the CDR3 reads CASSLTGTGGSYEQYF. This chain joins TRBV5-1 and TRBJ2-7; TRBD1 agrees at 11 bases. The read ends 3 residues shy of where the CDR3 ends; the end is completed using the germline J gene. Germline lookup yields CDR1 SGHRS and CDR2 YFSETQ. This CDR3 comprises 16 residues. The J segment lost 0 bases and the V segment lost 1 base, leaving 3 bases of the junction unmatched.

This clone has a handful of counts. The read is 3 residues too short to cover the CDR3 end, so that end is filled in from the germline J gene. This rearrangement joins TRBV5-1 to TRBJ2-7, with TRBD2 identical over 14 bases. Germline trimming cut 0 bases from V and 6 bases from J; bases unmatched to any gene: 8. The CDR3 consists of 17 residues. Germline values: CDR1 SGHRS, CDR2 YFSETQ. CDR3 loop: CASSLGGTSGSLSEQYF. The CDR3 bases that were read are TGCGCCAGCAGCTTGGGGGGGACTAGCGGGAGCTTGTCCGAG.

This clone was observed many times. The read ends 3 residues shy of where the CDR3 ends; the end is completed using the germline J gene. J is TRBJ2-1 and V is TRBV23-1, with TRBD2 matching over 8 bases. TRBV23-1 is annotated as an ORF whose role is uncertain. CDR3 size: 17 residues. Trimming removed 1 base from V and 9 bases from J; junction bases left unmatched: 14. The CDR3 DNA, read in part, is TGCGCCAGCAGTCAATACCCAGGAGCGGGAGTCCTCAGTGAG. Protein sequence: CASSQYPGAGVLSE. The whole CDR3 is CASSQYPGAGVLSEQFF.

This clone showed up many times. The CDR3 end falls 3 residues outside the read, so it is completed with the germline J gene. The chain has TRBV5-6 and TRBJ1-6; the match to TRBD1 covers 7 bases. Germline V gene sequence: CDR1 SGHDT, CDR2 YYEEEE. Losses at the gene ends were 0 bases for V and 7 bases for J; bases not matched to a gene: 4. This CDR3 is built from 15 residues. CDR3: CASSLGRDSNSPLHF. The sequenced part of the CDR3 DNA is TGTGCCAGCAGCTTGGGAAGGGACAGCAATTCACCC.

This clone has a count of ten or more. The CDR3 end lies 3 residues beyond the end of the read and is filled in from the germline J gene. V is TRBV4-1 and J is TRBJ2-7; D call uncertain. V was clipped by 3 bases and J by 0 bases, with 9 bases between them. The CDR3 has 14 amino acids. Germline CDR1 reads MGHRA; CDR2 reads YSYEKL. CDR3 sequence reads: CASSQGLNSYEQYF. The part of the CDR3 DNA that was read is TGCGCCAGCAGCCAGGGCCTGAACTCCTACGAG.

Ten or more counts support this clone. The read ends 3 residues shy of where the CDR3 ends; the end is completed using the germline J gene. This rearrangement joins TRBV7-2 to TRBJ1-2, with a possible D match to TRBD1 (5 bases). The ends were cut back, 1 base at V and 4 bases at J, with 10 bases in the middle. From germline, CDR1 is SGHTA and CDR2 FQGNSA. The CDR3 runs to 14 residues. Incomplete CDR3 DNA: TGTGCCAGCAGCTTAGGGGCAGGGTTCTATGGC. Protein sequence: CASSLGAGFYG. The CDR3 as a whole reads CASSLGAGFYGYTF.

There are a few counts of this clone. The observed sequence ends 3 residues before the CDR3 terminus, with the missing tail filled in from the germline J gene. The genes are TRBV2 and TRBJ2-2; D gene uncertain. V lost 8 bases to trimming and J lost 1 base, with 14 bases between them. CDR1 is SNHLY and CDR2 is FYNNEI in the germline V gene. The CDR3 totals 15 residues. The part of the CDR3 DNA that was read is TGTGCCAGCTTCTCGAACAGTGTGAACACCGGGGAG. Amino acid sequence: CASFSNSVNTGE. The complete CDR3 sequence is CASFSNSVNTGELFF.

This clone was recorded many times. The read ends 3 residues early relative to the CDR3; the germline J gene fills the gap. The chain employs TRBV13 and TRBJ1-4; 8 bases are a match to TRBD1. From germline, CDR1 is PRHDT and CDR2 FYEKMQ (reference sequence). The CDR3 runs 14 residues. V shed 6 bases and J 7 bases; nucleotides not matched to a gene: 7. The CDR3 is CASRIRGRGEKLFF. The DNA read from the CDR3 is TGTGCCAGCAGGATCAGGGGGCGAGGTGAAAAA.

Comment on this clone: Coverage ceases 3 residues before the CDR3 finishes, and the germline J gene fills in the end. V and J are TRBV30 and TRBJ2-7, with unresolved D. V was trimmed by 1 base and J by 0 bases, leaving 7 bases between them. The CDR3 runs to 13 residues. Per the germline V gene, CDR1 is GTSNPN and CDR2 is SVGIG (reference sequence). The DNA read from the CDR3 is TGTGCCTGGAGTGCCCCCCTCTCCTACGAG. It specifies CAWSAPLSYE. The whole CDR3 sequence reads CAWSAPLSYEQYF.

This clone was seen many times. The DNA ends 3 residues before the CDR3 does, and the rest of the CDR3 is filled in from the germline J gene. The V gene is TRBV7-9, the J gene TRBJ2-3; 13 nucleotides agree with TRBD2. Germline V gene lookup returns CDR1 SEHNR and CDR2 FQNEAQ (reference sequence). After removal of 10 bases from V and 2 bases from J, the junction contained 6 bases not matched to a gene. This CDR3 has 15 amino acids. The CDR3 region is CATGGLAGFTDTQYF. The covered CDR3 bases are TGTGCCACCGGGGGACTAGCGGGGTTCACAGATACG.

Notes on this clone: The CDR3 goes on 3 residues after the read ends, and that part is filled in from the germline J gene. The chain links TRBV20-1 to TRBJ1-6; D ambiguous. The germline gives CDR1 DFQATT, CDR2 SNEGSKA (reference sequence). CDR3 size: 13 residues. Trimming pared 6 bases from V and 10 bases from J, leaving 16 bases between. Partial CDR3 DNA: TGCAGTGCGAAGGCCGCGGGCTGGTCACCC. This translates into CSAKAAGWSP. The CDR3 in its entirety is CSAKAAGWSPLHF.

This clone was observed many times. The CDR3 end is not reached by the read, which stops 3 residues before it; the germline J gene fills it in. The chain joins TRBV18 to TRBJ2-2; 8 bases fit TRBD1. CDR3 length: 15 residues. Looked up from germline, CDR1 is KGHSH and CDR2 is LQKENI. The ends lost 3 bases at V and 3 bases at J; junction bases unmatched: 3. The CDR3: CASSPQTGDTGELFF. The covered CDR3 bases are TGTGCCAGCTCACCGCAGACAGGGGACACCGGGGAG.

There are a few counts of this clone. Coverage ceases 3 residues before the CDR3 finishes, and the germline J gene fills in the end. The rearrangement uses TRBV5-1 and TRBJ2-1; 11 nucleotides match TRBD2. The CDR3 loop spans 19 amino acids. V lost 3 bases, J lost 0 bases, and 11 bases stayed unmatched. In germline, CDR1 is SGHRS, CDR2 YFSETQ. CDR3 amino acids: CASSSGLAGARSSYNEQFF. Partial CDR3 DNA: TGCGCCAGCAGCTCCGGACTAGCGGGTGCGCGAAGCTCCTACAATGAG.

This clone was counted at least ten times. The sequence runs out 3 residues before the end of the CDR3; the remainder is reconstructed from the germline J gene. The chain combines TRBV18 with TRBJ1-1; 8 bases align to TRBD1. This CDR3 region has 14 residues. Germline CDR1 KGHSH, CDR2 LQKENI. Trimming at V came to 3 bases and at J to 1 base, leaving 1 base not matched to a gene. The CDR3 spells CASSPGQGNTEAFF. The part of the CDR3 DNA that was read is TGTGCCAGCTCACCCGGACAGGGGAACACTGAA.